This T cell receptor (beta chain) was identified in a study of CD8+CD57+ T cells in acquired aplastic anemia. In the study overall: Sorted CD4+ and CD8+ cell DNA averaged approximately 3 ug. Broader study findings: Patients and controls shared under 35 CD8+ CDR3 sequences, highly expressed in patients.

A remark on this clonotype: Its antigen is unknown.

The template used for profiling TCR beta VDJ and CDR3 was genomic DNA. Each CDR3 protein gets one entry after TCRdb re-called the reads with MiXCR. The sample contains fewer than 100,000 distinct CDR3 sequences, about half of which appear only once. Material for sequencing was sorted CD4+, CD8+, or CD8+CD57+ T cells (not recorded which) from PBMCs. The clonotype comes from a human donor in good health, serving as a control.

CDR3 in amino acids: CASSSGLYTEAFF. The CDR3 DNA reads TGTGCCAGCAGCTCAGGGTTATACACTGAAGCTTTCTTT. The chain uses TRBV6-5 and TRBJ1-1, with a tentative D call TRBD1 (5 bases). V was shortened by 6 bases and J by 3 bases, with 11 bases between the two germline ends. The CDR3 covers 13 residues. CDR1 MNHEY and CDR2 SVGAGI come from the germline V gene.